This TCR beta chain was observed in a study of T cell repertoires in cytomegalovirus infection. Overall study: In the study, CMV epitopes included recently identified HLA-C-restricted and well-studied HLA-B-restricted ones. Both a matching HLA type and CMV infection were indicated by public TCR beta signatures. Overall study results and limits: Adding up the frequency of public TCR beta families identified people who carried CMV plus the relevant HLA. Ex vivo, HLA-C-restricted CMV-specific TCR beta clonotypes prevailed over the rest of the response.

MiXCR, applied by TCRdb to the reads, yields one record per CDR3 protein. The sample holds 110,000 or so distinct CDR3 sequences, around 30% seen once. With V trimmed by 2 bases and J by 3 bases, 9 bases remained unmatched. Germline V gives CDR1 SGHVS, CDR2 FQNEAQ. The CDR3 sequence is 16 residues long. Points on this clonotype: What it binds is not known.

The source is a human donor in good health (CMV status not recorded). Some clones in this sample may be carry-over from other donors' samples. The chain uses TRBV7-8 and TRBJ1-2, with 7 positions matching TRBD1. The sample in question was CD8+ T cells from cultured PBMCs, obtained from culture after CMV antigen stimulation. The CDR3: CASSLSGTESYYGYTF. The CDR3 DNA follows: TGTGCCAGCAGCTTATCCGGGACAGAGAGTTACTATGGCTACACCTTC.